This T cell receptor (beta chain) is from a study of radiation and T cells in renal cell carcinoma. On the study more broadly: Nephrectomy followed 15 Gy stereotactic body radiation by 4 weeks. Findings and caveats of the study: From baseline, blood top tumor clonotypes peaked at 2 weeks post-radiation.

This clone was seen only a few times. Its antigen is undetermined. The data were produced by immunoSEQ multiplex PCR, yet TCRdb's version contains in-frame clones alone and is incomplete. The table has about 150,000 clones, less than 90% seen once. This sample's time point: baseline pretreatment blood. Treatment: 15 Gy SBRT to primary tumor, nephrectomy 4 weeks later. After SBRT, blood was collected at 2 and 4 weeks, plus baseline. V lost 3 bases and J lost 3, with 9 bases in between. The germline CDR1 and CDR2 sequences are LNHNV and YYDKDF (reference sequence). The CDR3 is 15 amino acids. This specimen was blood, taken from a patient whose treatment included radiotherapy and nephrectomy. The sequence was collected from a woman aged 70 to 79 with renal cell carcinoma. The rearrangement joins TRBV15 to TRBJ1-6; TRBD1 is a possible D gene (5 bases). DNA for the CDR3: TGTGCCACCAGCAGCAGGGTGAACTATAATTCACCCCTCCACTTT. It codes for CATSSRVNYNSPLHF. The full variable domain, in which reference TRBV15 and TRBJ1-6 provide the parts outside the CDR3, is DAMVIQNPRYQVTQFGKPVTLSCSQTLNHNVMYWYQQKSSQAPKLLFHYYDKDFNNEADTPDNFQSRRPNTSFCFLDIRSPGLGDTAMYLCATSSRVNYNSPLHFGNGTRLTVT.